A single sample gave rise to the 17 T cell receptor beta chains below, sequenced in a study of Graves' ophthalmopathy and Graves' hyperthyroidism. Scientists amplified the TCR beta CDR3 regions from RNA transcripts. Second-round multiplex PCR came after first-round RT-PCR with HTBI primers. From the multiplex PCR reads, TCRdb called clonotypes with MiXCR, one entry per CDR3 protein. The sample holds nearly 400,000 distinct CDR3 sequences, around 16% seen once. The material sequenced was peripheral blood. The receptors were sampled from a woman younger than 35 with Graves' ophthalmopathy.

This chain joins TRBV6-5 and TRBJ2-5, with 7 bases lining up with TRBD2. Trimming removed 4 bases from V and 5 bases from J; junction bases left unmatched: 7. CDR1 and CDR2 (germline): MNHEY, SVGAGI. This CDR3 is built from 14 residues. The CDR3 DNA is TGTGCCAGCAGTTTCGGCGGGAGTCTGGAGACCCAGTACTTC. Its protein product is CASSFGGSLETQYF.

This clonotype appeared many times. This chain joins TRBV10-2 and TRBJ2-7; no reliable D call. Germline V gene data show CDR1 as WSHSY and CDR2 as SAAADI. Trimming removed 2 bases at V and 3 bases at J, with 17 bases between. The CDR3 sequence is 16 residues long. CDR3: CASSEPAVGLGYEQYF. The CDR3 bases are TGCGCCAGCAGTGAGCCGGCAGTTGGGCTAGGCTACGAGCAGTACTTC.

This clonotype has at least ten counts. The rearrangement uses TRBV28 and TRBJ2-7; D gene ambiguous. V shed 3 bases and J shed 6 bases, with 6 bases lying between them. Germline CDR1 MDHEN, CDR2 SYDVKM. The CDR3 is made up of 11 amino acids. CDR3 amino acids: CASSLMGEQYF. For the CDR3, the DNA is TGTGCCAGCAGTTTGATGGGCGAGCAGTACTTC.

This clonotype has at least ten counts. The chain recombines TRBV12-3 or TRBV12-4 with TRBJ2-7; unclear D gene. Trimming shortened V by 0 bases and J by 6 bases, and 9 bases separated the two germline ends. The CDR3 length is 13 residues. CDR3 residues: CASSLASWSEQYF. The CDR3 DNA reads TGTGCCAGCAGTTTAGCTTCTTGGAGCGAGCAGTACTTC.

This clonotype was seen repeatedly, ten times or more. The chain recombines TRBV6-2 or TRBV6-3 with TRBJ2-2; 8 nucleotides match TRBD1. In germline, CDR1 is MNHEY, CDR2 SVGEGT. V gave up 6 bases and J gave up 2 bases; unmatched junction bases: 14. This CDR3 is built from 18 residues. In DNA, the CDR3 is TGTGCCAGCAGACGCGGGACAGGAGACGGGTTCAACACCGGGGAGCTGTTTTTT. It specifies CASRRGTGDGFNTGELFF.

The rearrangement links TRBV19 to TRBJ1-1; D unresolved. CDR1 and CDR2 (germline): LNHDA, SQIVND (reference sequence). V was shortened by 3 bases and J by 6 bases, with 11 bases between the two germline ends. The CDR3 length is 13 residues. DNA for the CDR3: TGTGCCAGTAGTATCTCCCGACGGGCTGAAGCTTTCTTT. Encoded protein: CASSISRRAEAFF.

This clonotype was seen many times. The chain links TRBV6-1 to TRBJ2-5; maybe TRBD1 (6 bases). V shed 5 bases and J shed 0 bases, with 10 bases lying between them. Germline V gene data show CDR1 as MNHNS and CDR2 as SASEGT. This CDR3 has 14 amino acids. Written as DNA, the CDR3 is TGTGCCAGCAGTCCGGGACACAACCAAGAGACCCAGTACTTC. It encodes CASSPGHNQETQYF.

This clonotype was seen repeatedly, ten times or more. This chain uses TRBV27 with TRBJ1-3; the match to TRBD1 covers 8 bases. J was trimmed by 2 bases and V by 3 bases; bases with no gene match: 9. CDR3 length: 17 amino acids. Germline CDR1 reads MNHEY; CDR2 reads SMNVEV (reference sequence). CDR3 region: CASSLTGRGLPGNTIYF. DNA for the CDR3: TGTGCCAGCAGTTTGACCGGCAGGGGGCTGCCTGGAAACACCATATATTTT.

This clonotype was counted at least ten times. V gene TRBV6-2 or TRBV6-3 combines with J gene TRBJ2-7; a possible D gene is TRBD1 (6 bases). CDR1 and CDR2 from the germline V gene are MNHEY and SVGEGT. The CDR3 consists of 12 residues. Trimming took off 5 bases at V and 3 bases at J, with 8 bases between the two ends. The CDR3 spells CASSAGDYEQYF. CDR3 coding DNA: TGTGCCAGCAGTGCAGGGGACTACGAGCAGTACTTC.

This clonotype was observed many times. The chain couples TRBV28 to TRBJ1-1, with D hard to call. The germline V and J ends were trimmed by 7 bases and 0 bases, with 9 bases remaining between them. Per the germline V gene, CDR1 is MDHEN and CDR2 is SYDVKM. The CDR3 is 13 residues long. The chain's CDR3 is CASIKGMNTEAFF. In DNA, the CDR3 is TGTGCCAGCATTAAGGGCATGAACACTGAAGCTTTCTTT.

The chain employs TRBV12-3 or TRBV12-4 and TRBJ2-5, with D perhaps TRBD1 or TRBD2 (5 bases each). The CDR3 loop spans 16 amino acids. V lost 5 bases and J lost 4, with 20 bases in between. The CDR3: CASSEPLGAVGETQYF. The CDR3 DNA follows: TGTGCCAGCAGTGAGCCCCTCGGGGCGGTGGGAGAGACCCAGTACTTC.

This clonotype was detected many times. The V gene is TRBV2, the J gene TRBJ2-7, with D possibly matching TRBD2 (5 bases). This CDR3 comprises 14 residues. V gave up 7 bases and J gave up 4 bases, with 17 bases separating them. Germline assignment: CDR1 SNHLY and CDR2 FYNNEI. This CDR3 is CASNFPSPQYEQYF. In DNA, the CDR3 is TGTGCCAGCAATTTTCCTAGCCCACAATACGAGCAGTACTTC.

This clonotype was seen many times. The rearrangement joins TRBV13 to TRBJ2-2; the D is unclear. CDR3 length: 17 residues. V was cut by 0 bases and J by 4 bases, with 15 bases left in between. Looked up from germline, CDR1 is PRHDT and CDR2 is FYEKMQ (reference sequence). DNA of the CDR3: TGTGCCAGCAGCTTAGGCCTTGACGGAGTAACCACCGGGGAGCTGTTTTTT. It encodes CASSLGLDGVTTGELFF.

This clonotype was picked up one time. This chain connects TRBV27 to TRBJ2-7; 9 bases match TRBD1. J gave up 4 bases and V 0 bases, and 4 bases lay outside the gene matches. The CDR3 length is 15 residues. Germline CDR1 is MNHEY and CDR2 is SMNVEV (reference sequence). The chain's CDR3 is CASSLSIGQGYEQYF. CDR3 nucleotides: TGTGCCAGCAGTTTATCGATAGGACAGGGGTACGAGCAGTACTTC.

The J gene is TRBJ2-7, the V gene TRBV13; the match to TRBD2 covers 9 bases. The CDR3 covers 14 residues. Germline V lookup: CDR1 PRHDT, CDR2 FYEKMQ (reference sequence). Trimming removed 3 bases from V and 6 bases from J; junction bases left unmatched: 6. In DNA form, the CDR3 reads TGTGCCAGCAGCTTTTCTAGCGGGAATGGCGAGCAGTACTTC. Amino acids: CASSFSSGNGEQYF.

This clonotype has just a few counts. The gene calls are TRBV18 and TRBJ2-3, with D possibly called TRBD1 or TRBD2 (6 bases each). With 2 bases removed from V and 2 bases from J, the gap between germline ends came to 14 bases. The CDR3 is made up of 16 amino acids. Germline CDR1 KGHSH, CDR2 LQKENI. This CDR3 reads CASSPFARGATDTQYF. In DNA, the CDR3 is TGTGCCAGCTCACCATTTGCAAGGGGGGCCACAGATACGCAGTATTTT.

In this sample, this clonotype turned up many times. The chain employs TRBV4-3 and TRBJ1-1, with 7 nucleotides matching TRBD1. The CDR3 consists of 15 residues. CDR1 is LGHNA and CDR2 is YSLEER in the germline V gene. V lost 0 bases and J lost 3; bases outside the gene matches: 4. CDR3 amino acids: CASSQDSGGDTEAFF. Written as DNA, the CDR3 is TGCGCCAGCAGCCAAGATTCAGGGGGGGACACTGAAGCTTTCTTT.